This T cell receptor beta chain is from a study of T cells after yellow fever vaccination. With V trimmed by 2 bases and J by 6 bases, 7 bases remained unmatched. This CDR3 is 14 amino acids long. Germline V gives CDR1 MNHEY, CDR2 SMNVEV (reference sequence). In its sample, this clonotype was seen many times. The antigen is unknown. Synthesis of TCR cDNA relied on 5'RACE template switching, which attached a universal primer site and UMIs. TCRdb re-called the 5' RACE reads with MiXCR, one entry per CDR3 protein. The data hold some 350,000 distinct CDR3 sequences, with 6% to 8% observed a single time. General study points: Clonotypes shared by both compartments, CD4 and CD8, made up a small share. Abundant clonotypes from the bulk population could get into FACS-sorted repertoires as contaminants. Post-booster repertoires contained most primary-vaccination clones again (96% CD4, approximately 88% CD8).

This specimen consisted of PBMCs, obtained 5 days after the yellow fever booster vaccination. This TCR was recovered from a man aged 30 to 45 who received the YFV17D yellow fever vaccine. The rearrangement links TRBV27 to TRBJ2-7; 7 bases align to TRBD1. CDR3 residues: CASSLRGQWVEQYF. CDR3 coding DNA: TGTGCCAGCAGTTTAAGGGGACAGTGGGTCGAGCAGTACTTC.